This TCR beta chain was documented in a study of cytomegalovirus exposure and HLA in healthy donors. The PCR contained 60 Vbeta and 13 Jbeta primers. Per the original data handling: Later work found 65 million to 85 million unique TCR beta chains, with roughly 11 million shared. The assay was immunoSEQ multiplex PCR, and TCRdb's table has in-frame clones only and misses some. V, J and clone size derive from that table, while D and trimming were established from the DNA sequence. The sample includes roughly 240,000 clones, roughly 82% of them seen just once. This clone was counted a single time. The V segment lost 4 bases and the J segment 6 bases; nucleotides outside the gene matches: 12. The CDR3 consists of 16 residues. Germline loops: CDR1 SGHNT, CDR2 YYREEE (reference sequence).

The V gene is TRBV5-4, the J gene TRBJ2-3; 9 bases map to TRBD2. The sample was PBMCs. The origin of this receptor is a woman aged 40-49 years in good health and CMV-seropositive. The CDR3 nucleotides are TGTGCCAGCAGCCTAACCGGGACTAGCCTTGGGGATACGCAGTATTTT. Translating gives CASSLTGTSLGDTQYF.